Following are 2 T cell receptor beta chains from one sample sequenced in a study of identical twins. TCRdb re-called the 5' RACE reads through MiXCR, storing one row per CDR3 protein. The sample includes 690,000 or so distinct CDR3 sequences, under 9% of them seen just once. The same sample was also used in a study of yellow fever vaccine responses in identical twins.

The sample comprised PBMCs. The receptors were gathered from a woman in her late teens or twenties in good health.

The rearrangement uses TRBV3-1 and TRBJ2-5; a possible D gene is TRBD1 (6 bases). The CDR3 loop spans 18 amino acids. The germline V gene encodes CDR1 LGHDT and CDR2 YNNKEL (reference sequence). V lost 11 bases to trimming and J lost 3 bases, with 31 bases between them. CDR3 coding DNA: TGTGCCTGCTCCCAAGAGGTCCCTAGCTGGGACAACAAAGAGACCCAGTACTTC. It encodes CACSQEVPSWDNKETQYF.

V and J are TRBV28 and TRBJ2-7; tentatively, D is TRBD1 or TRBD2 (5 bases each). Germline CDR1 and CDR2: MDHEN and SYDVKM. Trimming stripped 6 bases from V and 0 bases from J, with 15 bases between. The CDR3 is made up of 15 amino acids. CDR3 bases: TGTGCCAGCAGCCAATCGGGGCGGAGCTCCTACGAGCAGTACTTC. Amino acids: CASSQSGRSSYEQYF.